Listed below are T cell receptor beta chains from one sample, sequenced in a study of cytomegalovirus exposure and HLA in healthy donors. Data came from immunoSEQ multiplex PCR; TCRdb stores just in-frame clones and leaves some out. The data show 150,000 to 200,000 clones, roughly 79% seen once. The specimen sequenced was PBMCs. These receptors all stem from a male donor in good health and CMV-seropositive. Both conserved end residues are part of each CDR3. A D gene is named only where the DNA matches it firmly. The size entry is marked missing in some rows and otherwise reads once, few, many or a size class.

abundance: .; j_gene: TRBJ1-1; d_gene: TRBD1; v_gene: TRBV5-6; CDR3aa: CASSTGTGGTNTEAFF; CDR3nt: TGTGCCAGCAGCACCGGGACAGGAGGGACTAACACTGAAGCTTTCTTT
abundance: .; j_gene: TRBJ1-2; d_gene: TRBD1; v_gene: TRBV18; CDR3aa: CASSPLGTGTANYGYTF; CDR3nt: TGTGCCAGCTCACCCCTTGGGACAGGCACTGCTAACTATGGCTACACCTTC
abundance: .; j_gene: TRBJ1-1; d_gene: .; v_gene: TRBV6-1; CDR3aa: CASSEYRSEAFF; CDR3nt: TGTGCCAGCAGTGAGTACCGGAGTGAAGCTTTCTTT
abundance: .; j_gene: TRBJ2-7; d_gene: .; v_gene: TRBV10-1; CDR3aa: CASGDSLYEQYF; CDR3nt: TGCGCCAGCGGAGACAGCCTCTACGAGCAGTACTTC
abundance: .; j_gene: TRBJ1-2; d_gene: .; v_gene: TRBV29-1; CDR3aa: CSAREGNGYTF; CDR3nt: TGCAGCGCCAGGGAGGGTAATGGCTACACCTTC
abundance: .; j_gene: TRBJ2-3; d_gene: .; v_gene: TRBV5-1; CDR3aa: CASSFLGTGPSTDTQYF; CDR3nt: TGCGCCAGCAGCTTCTTAGGGACTGGGCCAAGCACAGATACGCAGTATTTT
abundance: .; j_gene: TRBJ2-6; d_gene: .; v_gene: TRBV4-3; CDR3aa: CASSPWGLNSGANVLTF; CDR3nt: TGCGCCAGCAGCCCTTGGGGGCTCAACTCTGGGGCCAACGTCCTGACTTTC
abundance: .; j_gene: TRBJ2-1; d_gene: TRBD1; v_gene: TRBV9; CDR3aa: CASSEGAGSGYNEQFF; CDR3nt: TGTGCCAGCAGCGAGGGGGCTGGAAGCGGTTACAATGAGCAGTTCTTC
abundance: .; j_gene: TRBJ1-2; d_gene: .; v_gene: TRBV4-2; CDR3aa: CASSQDAQGSPGYTF; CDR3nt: TGTGCCAGCAGCCAAGATGCGCAGGGTTCGCCTGGCTACACCTTC
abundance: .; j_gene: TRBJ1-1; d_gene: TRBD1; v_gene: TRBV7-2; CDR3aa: CASRGQGGDTEAFF; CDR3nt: TGTGCCAGCAGGGGACAGGGAGGTGACACTGAAGCTTTCTTT
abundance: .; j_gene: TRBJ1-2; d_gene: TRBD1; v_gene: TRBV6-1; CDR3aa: CASRVRTGRYGYTF; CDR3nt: TGTGCCAGCAGGGTCCGGACAGGGCGGTATGGCTACACCTTC
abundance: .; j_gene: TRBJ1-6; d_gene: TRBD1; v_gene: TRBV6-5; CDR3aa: CASRFDRGKRSPLHF; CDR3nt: TGTGCCAGCAGATTCGACAGGGGGAAGCGATCACCCCTCCACTTT
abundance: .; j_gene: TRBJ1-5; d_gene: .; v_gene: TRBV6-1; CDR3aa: CASNREYSNQPQHF; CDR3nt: TGTGCCAGCAATAGGGAGTATAGCAATCAGCCCCAGCATTTT
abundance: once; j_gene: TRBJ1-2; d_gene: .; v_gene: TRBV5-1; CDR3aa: CAKSPGGYGYTF; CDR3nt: TGCGCCAAATCCCCAGGTGGCTATGGCTACACCTTC
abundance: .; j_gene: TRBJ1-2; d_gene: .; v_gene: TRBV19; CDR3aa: CASSIERGGNYGYTF; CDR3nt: TGTGCCAGTAGTATCGAACGGGGTGGCAACTATGGCTACACCTTC
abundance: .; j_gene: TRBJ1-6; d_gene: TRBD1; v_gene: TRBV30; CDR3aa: CAWSVGQGARPLHF; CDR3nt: TGTGCCTGGAGTGTGGGGCAGGGGGCCCGACCCCTCCACTTT
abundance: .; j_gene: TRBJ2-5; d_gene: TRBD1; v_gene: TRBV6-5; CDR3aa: CASRRTGRETQYF; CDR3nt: TGTGCCAGCAGGAGGACAGGGAGGGAGACCCAGTACTTC
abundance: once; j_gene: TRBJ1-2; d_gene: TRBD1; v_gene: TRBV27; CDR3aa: CASSFAPPGQGYGYTF; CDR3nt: TGTGCCAGCAGTTTTGCGCCTCCGGGACAGGGTTATGGCTACACCTTC
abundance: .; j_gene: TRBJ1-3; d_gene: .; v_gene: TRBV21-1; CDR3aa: CAFLGGAISGNTIYF; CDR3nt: TGTGCCTTTCTCGGGGGGGCGATCTCTGGAAACACCATATATTTT
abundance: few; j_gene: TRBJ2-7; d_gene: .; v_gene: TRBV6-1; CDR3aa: CASGGPRIFYEQYF; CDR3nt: TGTGCCAGCGGAGGGCCCAGAATATTCTACGAGCAGTACTTC
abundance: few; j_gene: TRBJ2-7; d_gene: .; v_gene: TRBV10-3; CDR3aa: CAIRDDRHYEQYF; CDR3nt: TGTGCCATCAGGGATGACAGGCACTACGAGCAGTACTTC
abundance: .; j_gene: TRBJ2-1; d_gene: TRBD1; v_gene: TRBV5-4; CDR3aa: CASSPGQATYNEQFF; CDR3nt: TGTGCCAGCAGCCCCGGACAGGCAACCTACAATGAGCAGTTCTTC